One and the same sample provided the 27 T cell receptor beta chains below, sequenced in a study of beta chain features in type 1 diabetes. General study findings and limits: TCRB CDR3 length was moderately but significantly reduced in all four CD4+ subsets of Type 1 diabetes patients.

The sequenced template was cDNA made from the entire isolated RNA. Produced via immunoSEQ multiplex PCR; TCRdb's table is partial and in-frame only. The sample shows about 120,000 clones, about a sixth of them seen only once. Their recognized antigens are unknown. Sequencing input: central memory CD4+ T cells from blood. Receptor source: a man aged 25 to 45 with type 1 diabetes.

This clone was picked up many times. The chain uses TRBV7-2 and TRBJ2-3, with 12 bases matching TRBD2. After removal of 4 bases from V and 2 bases from J, the junction contained 7 bases not matched to a gene. CDR1 and CDR2 from the germline V gene are SGHTA and FQGNSA. This CDR3 is built from 17 residues. In nucleotides, the CDR3 is TGTGCCAGCAGCTCGCGACTAGCGGGGGTATTCACAGATACGCAGTATTTT. Protein: CASSSRLAGVFTDTQYF.

About this clone itself: Other DNA sequences of this sample code for an identical CDR3. The gene calls are TRBV4-1 and TRBJ2-6; TRBD1 matches at 7 bases. The CDR3 contains 16 residues. The germline V gene has CDR1 MGHRA and CDR2 YSYEKL. V was pared by 1 base and J by 2 bases, with 2 bases of the junction left unmatched. The chain's CDR3 is CASSQGQGAGANVLTF. The CDR3 DNA reads as TGCGCCAGCAGCCAAGGCCAGGGGGCTGGGGCCAACGTCCTGACTTTC.

The gene calls are TRBV2 and TRBJ2-5, with a possible D match to TRBD2 (7 bases). The germline gives CDR1 SNHLY, CDR2 FYNNEI. V was shortened by 5 bases and J by 4 bases, with 14 bases between the two germline ends. CDR3 length equals 14 residues. The chain's CDR3 is CASSLRGGPETQYF. Written as DNA, the CDR3 is TGTGCCAGCAGTCTGAGGGGGGGCCCAGAGACCCAGTACTTC.

A word on this clone: Given a far larger clone just one base away, this is likely a sequencing read error. The J gene is TRBJ2-1, the V gene TRBV4-3; unclear D gene. Deletions cut 1 base from V and 8 bases from J, with 3 bases between. Germline V gene lookup returns CDR1 LGHNA and CDR2 YSLEER. The CDR3 has 11 amino acids. This CDR3 reads CASSQGDEQFF. CDR3 bases: TGCGCCAGCAGCCAAGGGGATGAGCAGTTCTTC.

This sequence joins TRBV29-1 and TRBJ1-2, with D unclear. Trimming took off 0 bases at V and 2 bases at J, with 1 base between the two ends. The CDR3 is made up of 11 amino acids. The germline V gene encodes CDR1 SQVTM and CDR2 ANQGSEA. The CDR3 DNA reads TGCAGCGTTGAAGAGAACTATGGCTACACCTTC. Its translation: CSVEENYGYTF.

This clone was recorded many times. Within the sample, other DNA sequences also encode this same CDR3. The rearrangement links TRBV2 to TRBJ1-5; D may be TRBD1 (5 bases). Germline V gene sequence: CDR1 SNHLY, CDR2 FYNNEI. V lost 1 base and J 3 bases, leaving 7 bases between the germline ends. This CDR3 has 14 amino acids. CDR3 in DNA: TGTGCCAGCAGTGAAGGGGGCAACAATCAGCCCCAGCATTTT. It yields the protein CASSEGGNNQPQHF.

The chain links TRBV7-2 to TRBJ2-1, with D unclear. The CDR3 consists of 16 residues. The V gene's germline CDR1 is SGHTA and CDR2 FQGNSA. V lost 2 bases and J 0 bases, leaving 11 bases between the germline ends. CDR3 bases: TGTGCCAGCAGCTTAAAGCTGGCGAGCTCCTACAATGAGCAGTTCTTC. It specifies CASSLKLASSYNEQFF.

The chain is built from TRBV5-1 and TRBJ1-6, with D unclear. CDR3 length: 13 residues. CDR1 is SGHRS and CDR2 is YFSETQ in the germline V gene. Trimming removed 0 bases at V and 8 bases at J, with 6 bases between. The CDR3 sequence is CASSLEEYSPLHF. In DNA, the CDR3 is TGCGCCAGCAGCTTGGAGGAGTATTCACCCCTCCACTTT.

The chain joins TRBV7-9 to TRBJ2-1, with TRBD2 as a possible D gene (5 bases). The germline CDR1 and CDR2 sequences are SEHNR and FQNEAQ (reference sequence). This CDR3 is 14 amino acids long. Trimming removed 5 bases from V and 6 bases from J, with 14 bases in between. The CDR3 region has the DNA TGTGCCAGCAGCCTGATGGACGGAGGCAATGAGCAGTTCTTC. It encodes CASSLMDGGNEQFF. Full variable domain (rest looked up from reference TRBV7-9 and TRBJ2-1): DTGVSQNPRHKITKRGQNVTFRCDPISEHNRLYWYRQTLGQGPEFLTYFQNEAQLEKSRLLSDRFSAERPKGSFSTLEIQRTEQGDSAMYLCASSLMDGGNEQFFGPGTRLTVL.

This clone has only a few counts. This chain connects TRBV5-1 to TRBJ2-5; D is perhaps TRBD2 (6 bases). This CDR3 has 13 residues. Germline loops: CDR1 SGHRS, CDR2 YFSETQ. V was clipped by 0 bases and J by 5 bases, with 8 bases between them. CDR3 coding DNA: TGCGCCAGCAGCTTGGTGCTAGCGGAGACCCAGTACTTC. It encodes CASSLVLAETQYF.

This chain links TRBV7-9 with TRBJ2-3, with D unresolved. The CDR3 totals 11 residues. Germline V gene sequence: CDR1 SEHNR, CDR2 FQNEAQ (reference sequence). V was shortened by 3 bases and J by 6 bases, with 4 bases between the two germline ends. Written as DNA, the CDR3 is TGTGCCAGCAGCTTTAGTGATACGCAGTATTTT. Protein sequence: CASSFSDTQYF.

This clone was counted between two and nine times. This CDR3 reads CASSLSSGVYGYTF. The CDR3 DNA reads TGTGCCAGCAGCTTATCTTCAGGAGTCTATGGCTACACCTTC. This rearrangement joins TRBV5-6 to TRBJ1-2; D remains unclear. CDR3 length equals 14 residues. The V and J ends lost 2 bases and 4 bases respectively, with 12 bases between them. The germline CDR1 and CDR2 sequences are SGHDT and YYEEEE.

The V gene is TRBV6-1, the J gene TRBJ1-2; 7 bases are a match to TRBD1. Germline V gene sequence: CDR1 MNHNS, CDR2 SASEGT. After removal of 6 bases from V and 3 bases from J, the junction contained 10 bases not matched to a gene. The length of the CDR3 is 15 residues. CDR3 region: CASSGTGTAYYGYTF. CDR3 bases: TGTGCCAGCAGCGGAACCGGGACAGCATACTATGGCTACACCTTC.

This clone occurred a few times. J is TRBJ2-3 and V is TRBV29-1, with a possible D match to TRBD1 (5 bases). The CDR3 contains 12 residues. The germline V and J ends were trimmed by 4 bases and 3 bases, with 8 bases remaining between them. Germline V gene sequence: CDR1 SQVTM, CDR2 ANQGSEA. The CDR3 bases are TGCAGCGTTGGACAGCGAACAGATACGCAGTATTTT. The encoded protein is CSVGQRTDTQYF.

This clone was seen more than once but under ten times. At one end the junction does not follow the germline gene, possibly because of a read error. This chain connects TRBV7-2 to TRBJ2-5; 7 bases fit TRBD2. Germline CDR1 reads SGHTA; CDR2 reads FQGNSA. The CDR3 is 15 residues long. CDR3 protein: CASSSLLAHQETHYF. CDR3 DNA: TGTGCCAGCAGCTCGTTACTAGCGCACCAAGAGACCCATTACTTC.

This clone has just a few counts. The genes are TRBV11-2 and TRBJ2-7; either TRBD1 or TRBD2 may supply D (6 bases each). Trimming removed 7 bases at V and 3 bases at J, with 19 bases between. Germline-derived CDR1 and CDR2 are SGHAT and FQNNGV. The CDR3 runs to 15 residues. The CDR3: CASTPGGRTLYEQYF. In DNA, the CDR3 is TGTGCCAGCACCCCTGGGGGGCGGACCCTCTACGAGCAGTACTTC.

The rearrangement joins TRBV5-1 to TRBJ1-1; D remains ambiguous. CDR3 length: 13 amino acids. Germline V gene data show CDR1 as SGHRS and CDR2 as YFSETQ. V was shortened by 0 bases and J by 4 bases, with 7 bases between the two germline ends. The CDR3 reads CASSLDKSTEAFF. In DNA, the CDR3 is TGCGCCAGCAGCTTGGACAAAAGCACTGAAGCTTTCTTT.

Remarks on this clone: Other nucleotide sequences from this sample produce the same CDR3. The CDR3 DNA reads TGTGCCAGCTCACCTAGGACCCAAGAGACCCAGTACTTC. This codes for CASSPRTQETQYF. This rearrangement joins TRBV18 to TRBJ2-5, with no clear D. The germline V gene encodes CDR1 KGHSH and CDR2 LQKENI. The V gene lost 3 bases and the J gene lost 1 base, with 6 bases spanning the gap. CDR3 size: 13 residues.

This clone was observed a handful of times. This rearrangement joins TRBV11-2 to TRBJ2-3, with 7 bases fitting TRBD2. Germline V gives CDR1 SGHAT, CDR2 FQNNGV. V shed 2 bases, J shed 3 bases, and the junction held 5 bases outside the gene matches. The CDR3 loop spans 15 amino acids. CDR3 coding DNA: TGTGCCAGCAGCTTACGCGGGGGAGTGACAGATACGCAGTATTTT. Its translation is CASSLRGGVTDTQYF.

This clone was recorded a few times. The chain is built from TRBV6-5 and TRBJ2-5; the D is unclear. With 6 bases removed from V and 4 bases from J, the gap between germline ends came to 12 bases. The length of the CDR3 is 13 residues. Germline CDR1 reads MNHEY; CDR2 reads SVGAGI. This chain's CDR3 is CASSFRKGETQYF. CDR3 DNA sequence: TGTGCCAGCAGCTTCAGGAAAGGAGAGACCCAGTACTTC.

This clone was found a few times. The J gene is TRBJ1-2, the V gene TRBV5-6, with D tentatively TRBD1 (6 bases). Per the germline V gene, CDR1 is SGHDT and CDR2 is YYEEEE. The CDR3 runs to 16 residues. V shed 4 bases and J shed 7 bases, with 23 bases lying between them. The CDR3 region is CASSPGPAGTKSGYTF. Written as DNA, the CDR3 is TGTGCCAGCAGCCCCGGGCCCGCCGGGACAAAGAGTGGCTACACCTTC.

This clone showed up just a few times. V is TRBV7-9 and J is TRBJ2-1; D gene uncertain. Trimming took 1 base from V and 8 from J, leaving 9 bases between them. CDR3 length equals 13 residues. Germline CDR1 reads SEHNR; CDR2 reads FQNEAQ (reference sequence). The CDR3 loop reads CASSLDRAHEQFF. CDR3 DNA: TGTGCCAGCAGCTTAGACCGTGCCCATGAGCAGTTCTTC.

The chain joins TRBV7-3 to TRBJ2-1; D not certain. The CDR3 has 15 residues. Germline CDR1 SGHTA, CDR2 FQGTGA. With 1 base removed from V and 4 bases from J, the gap between germline ends came to 11 bases. CDR3 sequence: CASSLMDGPYNEQFF. CDR3 nucleotide sequence: TGTGCCAGCAGCTTAATGGACGGGCCGTACAATGAGCAGTTCTTC.

The CDR3 region is CAWRTESSYNSPLHF. The CDR3 DNA follows: TGTGCCTGGCGGACGGAGAGCTCCTATAATTCACCCCTCCACTTT. The chain uses TRBV30 and TRBJ1-6; D gene uncertain. CDR1 and CDR2 from the germline V gene are GTSNPN and SVGIG (reference sequence). This CDR3 comprises 15 residues. V gave up 5 bases and J gave up 0 bases, with 11 bases separating them.

Regarding this clone: The sample has other DNA sequences that encode this CDR3 too. The chain employs TRBV7-2 and TRBJ2-7; the D gene is possibly TRBD1 (5 bases). The ends were cut back, 3 bases at V and 0 bases at J, with 12 bases in the middle. Germline V gene lookup returns CDR1 SGHTA and CDR2 FQGNSA. The CDR3 runs 15 residues. The CDR3 region is CASSLAGHSSYEQYF. The CDR3 coding sequence is TGTGCCAGCAGCTTGGCAGGGCATAGCTCCTACGAGCAGTACTTC. Full variable domain (remainder filled in from reference TRBV7-2 and TRBJ2-7): GAGVSQSPSNKVTEKGKDVELRCDPISGHTALYWYRQSLGQGLEFLIYFQGNSAPDKSGLPSDRFSAERTGGSVSTLTIQRTQQEDSAVYLCASSLAGHSSYEQYFGPGTRLTVT.

This clone has a handful of counts. The chain uses TRBV18 and TRBJ2-1; D is possibly TRBD1 or TRBD2 (5 bases each). The CDR3 contains 15 residues. CDR1 and CDR2 from the germline V gene are KGHSH and LQKENI. V was cut by 0 bases and J by 5 bases, with 11 bases left in between. The CDR3 DNA is TGTGCCAGCTCACCACCGACGGGACGTAACAATGAGCAGTTCTTC. Translation gives CASSPPTGRNNEQFF.

The chain carries TRBV18 and TRBJ2-3; perhaps TRBD1 as D (6 bases). V lost 3 bases to trimming and J lost 1 base, with 17 bases between them. The germline V gene encodes CDR1 KGHSH and CDR2 LQKENI. The length of the CDR3 is 17 residues. CDR3 in DNA: TGTGCCAGCTCACCTAAAGTATGGACAGCGGGCACAGATACGCAGTATTTT. This gives the protein CASSPKVWTAGTDTQYF.